These 16 T cell receptor beta chains were sequenced from one sample in a study of shared clonotypes between healthy human individuals. Sequencing was performed with immunoSEQ multiplex PCR; in TCRdb, only in-frame clones are kept and a portion is missing. The sample records about 2.4 million clones, 85% to 95% being singletons. The sample was naive CD4+ T cells sorted from blood. Subset of the sample: CD45RA+ positively selected. The receptor source for this set is a man between 18 and 35 years old in good health.

The V and J genes are TRBV30 and TRBJ2-5; 9 positions match TRBD2. This CDR3 is 16 amino acids long. The V and J ends lost 1 base and 7 bases, in that order; junction bases with no gene match: 13. Germline V lookup: CDR1 GTSNPN, CDR2 SVGIG (reference sequence). The CDR3 sequence is CAWSGHWSGGIWTQYF. The CDR3 DNA reads TGTGCCTGGAGTGGACACTGGAGCGGGGGGATATGGACCCAGTACTTC.

The chain uses TRBV10-3 and TRBJ2-3; D possibly corresponds to TRBD2 (5 bases). Trimming shortened V by 0 bases and J by 0 bases, and 7 bases separated the two germline ends. CDR1 and CDR2 from the germline V gene are ENHRY and SYGVKD. This CDR3 spans 15 amino acids. For the CDR3, the DNA is TGTGCCATCAGTGAGTCCCTAGCTAGCACAGATACGCAGTATTTT. Protein sequence: CAISESLASTDTQYF.

The chain carries TRBV7-2 and TRBJ1-2; TRBD1 aligns across 7 bases. Germline V lookup: CDR1 SGHTA, CDR2 FQGNSA. This CDR3 has 14 residues. V shed 4 bases and J 3 bases; nucleotides not matched to a gene: 5. CDR3 residues: CASSSPGTDYGYTF. For the CDR3, the DNA is TGTGCCAGCAGCTCCCCCGGGACAGACTATGGCTACACCTTC.

This rearrangement joins TRBV5-1 to TRBJ1-1, with TRBD1 identical over 9 bases. Germline V gene sequence: CDR1 SGHRS, CDR2 YFSETQ. Trimming at V came to 4 bases and at J to 6 bases, leaving 7 bases not matched to a gene. CDR3 length equals 14 residues. The CDR3 DNA sequence: TGCGCCAGCAGCGTAACAGGGGGCAGCGCTGAAGCTTTCTTT. Its protein is CASSVTGGSAEAFF.

The chain has TRBV5-6 and TRBJ2-7; D perhaps matches TRBD1 (6 bases). V dropped 0 bases and J dropped 0 bases, with 10 bases sitting between them. This CDR3 comprises 15 residues. Germline-derived CDR1 and CDR2 are SGHDT and YYEEEE. CDR3 loop: CASSLGPGDSYEQYF. CDR3 DNA sequence: TGTGCCAGCAGCTTGGGGCCAGGGGACTCCTACGAGCAGTACTTC.

In regard to this clone: The sample carries other DNA sequences with the same CDR3. The chain couples TRBV2 to TRBJ2-7; tentatively, D is TRBD1 (6 bases). Germline values: CDR1 SNHLY, CDR2 FYNNEI. The CDR3 length is 14 residues. Trimming took 1 base from V and 2 from J, leaving 9 bases between them. CDR3 nucleotide sequence: TGTGCCAGCAGTGAAGAAGGGGGACCCTACGAGCAGTACTTC. Translation gives CASSEEGGPYEQYF.

Notes on this clone: This specimen includes other DNA sequences encoding the same CDR3. The rearrangement links TRBV30 to TRBJ2-5, with D hard to call. Trimming took off 0 bases at V and 1 base at J, with 6 bases between the two ends. The CDR3 is 13 residues long. Per germline, CDR1 GTSNPN and CDR2 SVGIG (reference sequence). The CDR3, as DNA: TGTGCCTGGAGTGTCCGGACCCAAGAGACCCAGTACTTC. Amino acids: CAWSVRTQETQYF. Full variable domain (outside the CDR3, taken from reference TRBV30 and TRBJ2-5): SQTIHQWPATLVQPVGSPLSLECTVEGTSNPNLYWYRQAAGRGLQLLFYSVGIGQISSEVPQNLSASRPQDRQFILSSKKLLLSDSGFYLCAWSVRTQETQYFGPGTRLLVL.

The rearrangement links TRBV7-2 to TRBJ1-2; no clear D gene. CDR1 and CDR2 from the germline V gene are SGHTA and FQGNSA. This CDR3 is built from 19 residues. The ends were cut back, 2 bases at V and 4 bases at J, with 26 bases in the middle. The CDR3 sequence is CASSLIHISSTGNVYGYTF. For the CDR3, the DNA is TGTGCCAGCAGCTTAATCCACATATCGTCCACGGGTAACGTCTATGGCTACACCTTC.

The rearrangement uses TRBV25-1 and TRBJ1-6; D unclear. With 6 bases removed from V and 7 bases from J, the gap between germline ends came to 7 bases. The CDR3 totals 12 residues. The V gene's germline CDR1 is MGHDK and CDR2 SYGVNS. CDR3 sequence: CASRAPNSPLHF. CDR3 nucleotides: TGTGCCAGCAGGGCTCCAAATTCACCCCTCCACTTT.

Remarks on this clone: The same CDR3 arises from other DNA sequences in this sample as well. The V and J genes are TRBV18 and TRBJ2-7, with D possibly being TRBD2 (5 bases). V was trimmed by 3 bases and J by 0 bases, leaving 9 bases between them. CDR3 length: 14 amino acids. Per the germline V gene, CDR1 is KGHSH and CDR2 is LQKENI. CDR3 coding DNA: TGTGCCAGCTCACCTCGGGAAAGCTCCTACGAGCAGTACTTC. Residues: CASSPRESSYEQYF.

The gene calls are TRBV7-9 and TRBJ2-3; maybe TRBD2 (6 bases). CDR3 size: 15 residues. Trimming took off 1 base at V and 3 bases at J, with 11 bases between the two ends. Germline CDR1 reads SEHNR; CDR2 reads FQNEAQ (reference sequence). CDR3 nucleotides: TGTGCCAGCAGCTTAGGGGGGGATGGAACAGATACGCAGTATTTT. Protein sequence: CASSLGGDGTDTQYF.

J is TRBJ1-6 and V is TRBV7-2, with 8 bases aligning to TRBD1. The germline gives CDR1 SGHTA, CDR2 FQGNSA. V was clipped by 5 bases and J by 7 bases; unmatched bases: 7. The CDR3 spans 15 residues. The CDR3 spells CASSQDRVENSPLHF. As DNA, the CDR3 is TGTGCCAGCAGCCAGGACAGGGTGGAGAATTCACCCCTCCACTTT.

J is TRBJ1-3 and V is TRBV12-5; D remains ambiguous. The CDR3 has 14 residues. CDR1 and CDR2 from the germline V gene are LGHNT and FRNRAP. V was cut by 1 base and J by 4 bases, with 8 bases left in between. The CDR3 sequence: CASGLAMGGNTIYF. In DNA form, the CDR3 reads TGTGCTAGTGGTTTGGCGATGGGCGGAAACACCATATATTTT.

This chain connects TRBV28 to TRBJ2-7, with 8 positions matching TRBD1. CDR3 size: 18 residues. The germline V gene encodes CDR1 MDHEN and CDR2 SYDVKM. V shed 3 bases and J 2 bases; nucleotides not matched to a gene: 15. The CDR3 DNA follows: TGTGCCAGCAGTTTCATAGGTATAGGGGGGACAGGTGCCTACGAGCAGTACTTC. Translation gives CASSFIGIGGTGAYEQYF.

The chain combines TRBV7-2 with TRBJ2-7; D perhaps matches TRBD2 (5 bases). The V and J ends lost 5 bases and 3 bases respectively, with 11 bases between them. The germline V gene encodes CDR1 SGHTA and CDR2 FQGNSA. CDR3 size: 13 residues. CDR3 sequence: CASSVRLIYEQYF. In DNA form, the CDR3 reads TGTGCCAGCAGCGTCCGACTAATCTACGAGCAGTACTTC.

This clone has a handful of counts. Different DNA sequences within this sample yield the same CDR3. CDR3 loop: CASSPQGDEKLFF. CDR3 in DNA: TGTGCCAGCTCACCCCAGGGGGATGAAAAACTGTTTTTT. V and J are TRBV18 and TRBJ1-4, with 7 bases identical to TRBD1. This CDR3 has 13 amino acids. Germline CDR1 is KGHSH and CDR2 is LQKENI. Trimming took 3 bases from V and 6 from J; bases not matched to a gene: 1.